The 4 T cell receptor beta chains below were found in one sample sequenced in a study of identical twins. TCRdb redid the calling of the 5' RACE reads with MiXCR, one entry per CDR3 protein. The sample includes roughly 690,000 distinct CDR3 sequences, about 20% seen only once; the top ten take around 4.4%. In addition, the sample was reused for a study of T cells expressing NK-cell markers.

Sequenced material: PBMCs. The receptors stem from a woman between 18 and 29 years old in good health.

The rearrangement uses TRBV20-1 and TRBJ2-7; the match to TRBD1 covers 10 bases. Germline V gene lookup returns CDR1 DFQATT and CDR2 SNEGSKA (reference sequence). Trimming removed 0 bases from V and 4 bases from J; junction bases left unmatched: 6. CDR3 length equals 15 residues. CDR3 region: CSARDMGQGYYEQYF. CDR3 sequence (DNA): TGCAGTGCTAGAGATATGGGACAGGGGTATTACGAGCAGTACTTC.

The chain couples TRBV20-1 to TRBJ2-4; 13 nucleotides align to TRBD2. Germline CDR1 DFQATT, CDR2 SNEGSKA (reference sequence). J lost 7 bases, V lost 6 bases, and 15 bases had no gene match. The CDR3 extends over 17 amino acids. DNA of the CDR3: TGCAGTGCGCAAAAACCGACTAGCGGGAGGTCCCGGAACATTCAGTACTTC. It yields the protein CSAQKPTSGRSRNIQYF.

The chain combines TRBV29-1 with TRBJ2-3; D possibly corresponds to TRBD1 (7 bases). V was shortened by 1 base and J by 0 bases, with 11 bases between the two germline ends. Germline CDR1 is SQVTM and CDR2 is ANQGSEA. The CDR3 covers 15 residues. Written as DNA, the CDR3 is TGCAGCGTTGAAGGCGGGACAGAGAGCACAGATACGCAGTATTTT. It codes for CSVEGGTESTDTQYF.

V usage is TRBV7-9 and J usage is TRBJ2-2; a possible D gene is TRBD1 (6 bases). This CDR3 spans 17 amino acids. CDR1 is SEHNR, CDR2 FQNEAQ, per germline (reference sequence). V lost 5 bases and J 0 bases, leaving 16 bases between the germline ends. The CDR3 is CASSQPTGVANTGELFF. CDR3 nucleotide sequence: TGTGCCAGCAGCCAACCGACAGGCGTTGCGAACACCGGGGAGCTGTTTTTT.